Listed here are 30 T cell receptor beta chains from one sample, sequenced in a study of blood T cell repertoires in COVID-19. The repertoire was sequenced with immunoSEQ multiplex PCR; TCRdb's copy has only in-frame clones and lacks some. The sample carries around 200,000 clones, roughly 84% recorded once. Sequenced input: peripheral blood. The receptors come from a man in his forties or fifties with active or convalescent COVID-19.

The CDR3 spells CASSLADRTALWGGELFF. The CDR3 region has the DNA TGTGCCAGCAGCTTAGCTGACAGGACAGCCCTTTGGGGCGGGGAGCTGTTTTTT. This chain joins TRBV11-3 and TRBJ2-2; D may be TRBD1 (6 bases). Germline V gene lookup returns CDR1 SGHNT and CDR2 YENEEA. Trimming pared 1 base from V and 7 bases from J, leaving 22 bases between. This CDR3 comprises 18 residues.

CDR3: CASIRGWGTEAFF. CDR3 DNA sequence: TGTGCCAGCATACGGGGTTGGGGCACTGAAGCTTTCTTT. The chain is built from TRBV6-5 and TRBJ1-1; D gene ambiguous. The CDR3 consists of 13 residues. Germline CDR1 and CDR2: MNHEY and SVGAGI. V gave up 7 bases and J gave up 4 bases, with 13 bases separating them.

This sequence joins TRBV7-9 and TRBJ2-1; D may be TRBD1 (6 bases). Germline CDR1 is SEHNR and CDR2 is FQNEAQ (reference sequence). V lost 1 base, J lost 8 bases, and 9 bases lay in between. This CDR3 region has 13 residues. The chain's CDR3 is CASSLGGGYEQFF. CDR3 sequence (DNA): TGTGCCAGCAGCTTAGGAGGGGGATATGAGCAGTTCTTC.

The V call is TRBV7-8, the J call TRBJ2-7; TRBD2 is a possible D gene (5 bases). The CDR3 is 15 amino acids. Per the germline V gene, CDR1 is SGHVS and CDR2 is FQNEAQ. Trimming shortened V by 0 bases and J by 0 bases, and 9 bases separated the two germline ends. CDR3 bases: TGTGCCAGCAGCTTAGCCGGGGAGAGCTCCTACGAGCAGTACTTC. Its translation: CASSLAGESSYEQYF.

CDR3 DNA: TGTGCCTGGAGGGCGGCAGATACGCAGTATTTT. Its protein product is CAWRAADTQYF. V is TRBV30 and J is TRBJ2-3; D is unresolved. CDR1 GTSNPN and CDR2 SVGIG come from the germline V gene (reference sequence). The CDR3 runs to 11 residues. Trimming cost V 3 bases and J 4 bases, with 5 bases left between them.

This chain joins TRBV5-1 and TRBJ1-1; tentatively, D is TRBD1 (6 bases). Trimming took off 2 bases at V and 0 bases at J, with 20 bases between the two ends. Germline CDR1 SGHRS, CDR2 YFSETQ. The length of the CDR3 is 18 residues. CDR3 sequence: CASSLEQGRTPMNTEAFF. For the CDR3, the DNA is TGCGCCAGCAGCTTAGAACAGGGAAGGACTCCGATGAACACTGAAGCTTTCTTT.

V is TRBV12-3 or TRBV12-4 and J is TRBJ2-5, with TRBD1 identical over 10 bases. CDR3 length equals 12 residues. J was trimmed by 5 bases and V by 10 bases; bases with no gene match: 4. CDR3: CAIGQGGETQYF. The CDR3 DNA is TGTGCCATCGGACAGGGGGGGGAGACCCAGTACTTC.

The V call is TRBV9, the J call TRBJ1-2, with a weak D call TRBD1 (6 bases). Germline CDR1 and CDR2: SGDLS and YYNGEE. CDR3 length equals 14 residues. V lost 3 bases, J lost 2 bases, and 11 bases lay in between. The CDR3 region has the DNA TGTGCCAGCAGCGCCCCTGGACAGAACTATGGCTACACCTTC. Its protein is CASSAPGQNYGYTF.

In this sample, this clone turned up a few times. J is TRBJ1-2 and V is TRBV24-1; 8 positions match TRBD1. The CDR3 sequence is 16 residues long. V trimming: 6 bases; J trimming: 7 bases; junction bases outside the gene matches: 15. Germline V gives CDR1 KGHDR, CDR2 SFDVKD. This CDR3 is CATSRGQVDPRAGYTF. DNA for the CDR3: TGTGCCACCAGTCGGGGACAGGTCGATCCTCGGGCTGGCTACACCTTC.

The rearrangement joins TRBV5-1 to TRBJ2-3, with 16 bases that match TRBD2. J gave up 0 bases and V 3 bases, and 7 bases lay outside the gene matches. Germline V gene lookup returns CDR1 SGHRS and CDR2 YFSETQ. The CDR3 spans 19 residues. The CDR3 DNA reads TGCGCCAGCAGCTCGGGACTAGCGGGGGGGAGACCCAGCACAGATACGCAGTATTTT. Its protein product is CASSSGLAGGRPSTDTQYF.

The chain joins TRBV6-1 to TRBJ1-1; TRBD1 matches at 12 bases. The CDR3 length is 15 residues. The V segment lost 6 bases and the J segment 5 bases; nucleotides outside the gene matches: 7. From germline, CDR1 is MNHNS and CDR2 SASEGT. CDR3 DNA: TGTGCCAGCAGCCGGGGACAGGGGGCGGGAACTGAAGCTTTCTTT. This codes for CASSRGQGAGTEAFF.

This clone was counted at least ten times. CDR3 sequence: CASSHPLGGTSSYEQYF. The CDR3 bases are TGTGCCAGCAGCCACCCGCTTGGCGGGACTAGCTCCTACGAGCAGTACTTC. J is TRBJ2-7 and V is TRBV11-2, with 8 positions matching TRBD2. V was clipped by 5 bases and J by 0 bases; unmatched bases: 12. Germline V gives CDR1 SGHAT, CDR2 FQNNGV. The CDR3 sequence is 17 residues long.

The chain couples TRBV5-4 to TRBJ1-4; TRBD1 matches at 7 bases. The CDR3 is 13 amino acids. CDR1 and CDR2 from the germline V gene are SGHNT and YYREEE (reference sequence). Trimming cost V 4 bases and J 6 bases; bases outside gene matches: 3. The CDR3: CASSPQGYEKLFF. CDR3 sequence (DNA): TGTGCCAGCAGCCCACAGGGGTATGAAAAACTGTTTTTT.

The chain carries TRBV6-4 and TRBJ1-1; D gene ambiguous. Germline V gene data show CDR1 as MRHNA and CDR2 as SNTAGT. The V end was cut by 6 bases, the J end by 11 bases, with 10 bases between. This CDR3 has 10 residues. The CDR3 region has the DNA TGTGCCAGCAGGGCGGTTTGGGCTTTCTTT. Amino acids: CASRAVWAFF.

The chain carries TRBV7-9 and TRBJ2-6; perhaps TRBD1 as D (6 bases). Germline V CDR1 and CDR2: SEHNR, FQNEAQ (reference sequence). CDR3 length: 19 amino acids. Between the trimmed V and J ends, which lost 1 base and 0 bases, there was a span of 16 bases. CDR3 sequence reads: CASSLDLRTAVSGANVLTF. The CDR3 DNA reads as TGTGCCAGCAGCTTAGATCTACGGACAGCCGTCTCTGGGGCCAACGTCCTGACTTTC.

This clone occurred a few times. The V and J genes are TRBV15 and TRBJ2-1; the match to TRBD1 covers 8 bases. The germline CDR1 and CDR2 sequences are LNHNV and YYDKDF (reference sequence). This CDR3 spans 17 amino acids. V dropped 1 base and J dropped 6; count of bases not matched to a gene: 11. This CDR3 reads CATSRAQGVLLTNEQFF. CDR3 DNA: TGTGCCACCAGCAGAGCACAGGGGGTGCTTTTGACCAATGAGCAGTTCTTC.

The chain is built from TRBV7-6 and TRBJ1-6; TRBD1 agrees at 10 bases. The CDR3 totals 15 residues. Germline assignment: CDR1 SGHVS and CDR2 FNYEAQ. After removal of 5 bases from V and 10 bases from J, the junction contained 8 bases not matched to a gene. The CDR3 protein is CASSGPGTGDSPLHF. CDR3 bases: TGTGCCAGCAGCGGACCCGGGACAGGGGACTCACCCCTCCACTTT.

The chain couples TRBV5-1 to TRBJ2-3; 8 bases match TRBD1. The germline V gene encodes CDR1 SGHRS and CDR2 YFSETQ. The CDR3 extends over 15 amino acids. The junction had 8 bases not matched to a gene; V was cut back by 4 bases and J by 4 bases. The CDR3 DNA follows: TGCGCCAGCAGCCCGGGGGACAGGAGGTCAGATACGCAGTATTTT. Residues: CASSPGDRRSDTQYF.

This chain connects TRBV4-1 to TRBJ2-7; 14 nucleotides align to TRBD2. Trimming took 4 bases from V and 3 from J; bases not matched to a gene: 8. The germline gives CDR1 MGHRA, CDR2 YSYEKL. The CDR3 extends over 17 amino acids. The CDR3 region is CASSPRTSGGTLYEQYF. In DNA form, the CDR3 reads TGCGCCAGCAGCCCCCGGACTAGCGGGGGGACCCTCTACGAGCAGTACTTC.

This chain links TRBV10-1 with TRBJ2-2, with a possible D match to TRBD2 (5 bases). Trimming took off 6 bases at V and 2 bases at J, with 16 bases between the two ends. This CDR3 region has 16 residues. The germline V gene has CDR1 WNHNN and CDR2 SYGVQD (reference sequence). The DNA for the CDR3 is TGCGCCAGCAGACTCGGATTAGCGTTAAACACCGGGGAGCTGTTTTTT. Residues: CASRLGLALNTGELFF.

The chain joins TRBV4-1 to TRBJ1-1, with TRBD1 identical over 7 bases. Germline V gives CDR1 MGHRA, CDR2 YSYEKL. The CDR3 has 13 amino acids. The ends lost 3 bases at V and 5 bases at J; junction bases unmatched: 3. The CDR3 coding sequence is TGCGCCAGCAGCCACACAGGGGAAACTGAAGCTTTCTTT. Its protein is CASSHTGETEAFF.

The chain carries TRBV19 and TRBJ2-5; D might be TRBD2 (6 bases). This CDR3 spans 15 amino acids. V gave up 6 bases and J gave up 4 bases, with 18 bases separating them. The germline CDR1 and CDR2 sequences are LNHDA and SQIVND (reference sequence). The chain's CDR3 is CASSMGGPSPETQYF. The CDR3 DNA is TGTGCCAGTAGCATGGGAGGTCCGTCTCCAGAGACCCAGTACTTC.

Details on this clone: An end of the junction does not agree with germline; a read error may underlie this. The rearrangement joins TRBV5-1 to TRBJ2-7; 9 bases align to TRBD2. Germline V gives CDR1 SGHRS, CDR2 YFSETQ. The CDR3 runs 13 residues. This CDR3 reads CARSLRGGYEQYF. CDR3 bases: TGCGCCCGCAGCTTGCGGGGGGGGTACGAGCAGTACTTC. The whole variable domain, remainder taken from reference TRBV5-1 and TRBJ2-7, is KAGVTQTPRYLIKTRGQQVTLSCSPISGHRSVSWYQQTPGQGLQFLFEYFSETQRNKGNFPGRFSGRQFSNSRSEMNVSTLELGDSALYLCARSLRGGYEQYFGPGTRLTVT.

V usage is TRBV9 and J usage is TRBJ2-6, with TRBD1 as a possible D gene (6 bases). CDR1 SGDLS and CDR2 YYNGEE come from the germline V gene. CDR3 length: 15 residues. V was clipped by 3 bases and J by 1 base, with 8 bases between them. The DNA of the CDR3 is TGTGCCAGCAGCGAGGGGGTATCTGGGGCCAACGTCCTGACTTTC. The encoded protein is CASSEGVSGANVLTF. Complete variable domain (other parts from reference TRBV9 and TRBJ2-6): DSGVTQTPKHLITATGQRVTLRCSPRSGDLSVYWYQQSLDQGLQFLIQYYNGEERAKGNILERFSAQQFPDLHSELNLSSLELGDSALYFCASSEGVSGANVLTFGAGSRLTVL.

As DNA, the CDR3 is TGTGCCAGCAGCCAAGATGGAGGGCATAATTCACCCCTCCACTTT. This gives the protein CASSQDGGHNSPLHF. The rearrangement links TRBV3-1 (or the pseudogene TRBV3-2) to TRBJ1-6, with D unclear. V lost 0 bases, J lost 5 bases, and 8 bases lay in between. The CDR3 extends over 15 amino acids. CDR1 LGHDT and CDR2 YNNKEL come from the germline V gene (reference sequence).

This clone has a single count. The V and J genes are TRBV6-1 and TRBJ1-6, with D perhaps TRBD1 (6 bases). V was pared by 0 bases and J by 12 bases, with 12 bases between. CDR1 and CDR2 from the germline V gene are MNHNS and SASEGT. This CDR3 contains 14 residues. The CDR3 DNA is TGTGCCAGCAGTGAAGCAAGGGGGGGGCGACCCCTCCACTTT. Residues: CASSEARGGRPLHF.

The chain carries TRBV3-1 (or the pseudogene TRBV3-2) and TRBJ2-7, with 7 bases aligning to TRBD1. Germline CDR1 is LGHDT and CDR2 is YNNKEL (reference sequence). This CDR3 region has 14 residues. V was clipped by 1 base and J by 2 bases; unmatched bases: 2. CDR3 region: CASSQAGTAYEQYF. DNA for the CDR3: TGTGCCAGCAGCCAAGCCGGGACAGCCTACGAGCAGTACTTC.

CDR3 nucleotide sequence: TGTGCCAGCTTAGAAACCCCAGACAGGAGCTCCTACAATGAGCAGTTCTTC. This translates into CASLETPDRSSYNEQFF. The V and J genes are TRBV25-1 and TRBJ2-1; D possibly corresponds to TRBD1 (6 bases). Looked up from germline, CDR1 is MGHDK and CDR2 is SYGVNS. The CDR3 is 17 residues long. The ends were cut back, 8 bases at V and 0 bases at J, with 20 bases in the middle. The whole variable domain, remainder taken from reference TRBV25-1 and TRBJ2-1, is EADIYQTPRYLVIGTGKKITLECSQTMGHDKMYWYQQDPGMELHLIHYSYGVNSTEKGDLSSESTVSRIRTEHFPLTLESARPSHTSQYLCASLETPDRSSYNEQFFGPGTRLTVL.

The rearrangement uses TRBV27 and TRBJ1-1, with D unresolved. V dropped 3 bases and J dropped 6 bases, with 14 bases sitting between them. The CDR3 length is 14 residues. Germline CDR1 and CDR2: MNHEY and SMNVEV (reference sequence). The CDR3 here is CASSLSLANAEAFF. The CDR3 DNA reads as TGTGCCAGCAGTTTGAGCCTTGCCAACGCTGAAGCTTTCTTT.

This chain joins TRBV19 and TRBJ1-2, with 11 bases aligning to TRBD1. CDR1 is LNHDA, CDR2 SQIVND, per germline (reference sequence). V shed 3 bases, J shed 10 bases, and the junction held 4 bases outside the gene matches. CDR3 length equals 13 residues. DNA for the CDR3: TGTGCCAGTAGTATTGAGGGACAGGGGGTCTACACCTTC. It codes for CASSIEGQGVYTF.